The 15 T cell receptor beta chains below all came from one sample that was sequenced in a study of blood T cell repertoires in COVID-19. The assay was immunoSEQ multiplex PCR, and TCRdb's table has in-frame clones only and misses some. The table has 240,000 or so clones, about 86% seen once. Sequenced sample: peripheral blood. The receptors were sampled from a man in his sixties with acute or convalescent COVID-19.

This clone has only one observation. This chain links TRBV11-3 with TRBJ2-3; 8 bases match TRBD2. The trim removed 6 bases at V and 0 bases at J, leaving 8 bases unmatched. The CDR3 covers 16 residues. Germline V gene lookup returns CDR1 SGHNT and CDR2 YENEEA. Written as DNA, the CDR3 is TGTGCCAGCAGTCCTAGACTAGCGTCTAGCACAGATACGCAGTATTTT. Protein: CASSPRLASSTDTQYF.

This chain joins TRBV6-5 and TRBJ1-6, with a possible D match to TRBD1 (5 bases). Between the trimmed V and J ends, which lost 2 bases and 10 bases, there was a span of 15 bases. The CDR3 length is 15 residues. Germline loops: CDR1 MNHEY, CDR2 SVGAGI. The CDR3 DNA is TGTGCCAGCAGTTACCGGACCGGCAGGGAATCACCCCTCCACTTT. It encodes CASSYRTGRESPLHF.

V usage is TRBV28 and J usage is TRBJ2-1; 8 bases are shared with TRBD2. The CDR3 extends over 14 amino acids. V lost 3 bases, J lost 8 bases, and 6 bases stayed unmatched. CDR1 is MDHEN and CDR2 is SYDVKM in the germline V gene. The CDR3, as DNA: TGTGCCAGCAGTTTGAGCGGGAGATCGTATGAGCAGTTCTTC. It yields the protein CASSLSGRSYEQFF. The full variable domain, completed using reference TRBV28 and TRBJ2-1, is DVKVTQSSRYLVKRTGEKVFLECVQDMDHENMFWYRQDPGLGLRLIYFSYDVKMKEKGDIPEGYSVSREKKERFSLILESASTNQTSMYLCASSLSGRSYEQFFGPGTRLTVL.

This chain connects TRBV10-3 to TRBJ2-1; a possible D gene is TRBD1 (7 bases). CDR3 length: 14 residues. V shed 10 bases and J shed 7 bases, with 20 bases lying between them. Germline-derived CDR1 and CDR2 are ENHRY and SYGVKD. The CDR3 region is CATRGTPRGNEQFF. DNA of the CDR3: TGTGCCACCAGGGGGACGCCCCGGGGGAATGAGCAGTTCTTC.

This chain joins TRBV6-2 or TRBV6-3 and TRBJ2-3, with 10 bases aligning to TRBD1. The CDR3 spans 16 residues. After removal of 6 bases from V and 4 bases from J, the junction contained 10 bases not matched to a gene. The V gene's germline CDR1 is MNHEY and CDR2 SVGEGT. As DNA, the CDR3 is TGTGCCAGCAGCCCCTGGGGGACAGGGGCTTCAGATACGCAGTATTTT. Translation: CASSPWGTGASDTQYF.

The genes are TRBV9 and TRBJ2-2; D perhaps matches TRBD1 (5 bases). CDR3 length equals 14 residues. From germline, CDR1 is SGDLS and CDR2 YYNGEE. Trimming left V 3 bases short and J 9 bases short, with 15 bases between. The CDR3 sequence is CASSEGPLSRELFF. The CDR3 nucleotides read TGTGCCAGCAGCGAGGGGCCGTTGAGTAGGGAGCTGTTTTTT.

The genes are TRBV28 and TRBJ1-3; D is ambiguous. CDR1 and CDR2 (germline): MDHEN, SYDVKM. The CDR3 extends over 15 amino acids. Trimming removed 3 bases at V and 2 bases at J, with 11 bases between. The CDR3 DNA follows: TGTGCCAGCAGTTTTTTCTCGGGTGCTGGAAACACCATATATTTT. Amino acids: CASSFFSGAGNTIYF.

This clone was observed a single time. This rearrangement joins TRBV27 to TRBJ2-7; D perhaps matches TRBD2 (5 bases). V shed 3 bases and J shed 5 bases, with 11 bases lying between them. CDR3 size: 13 residues. CDR1 is MNHEY and CDR2 is SMNVEV in the germline V gene (reference sequence). This CDR3 is CASSFQEADEQYF. CDR3 DNA sequence: TGTGCCAGCAGTTTTCAGGAGGCAGACGAGCAGTACTTC.

The chain joins TRBV7-8 to TRBJ2-2, with D maybe TRBD1 (5 bases). The germline V and J ends were trimmed by 1 base and 1 base, with 7 bases remaining between them. Germline lookup yields CDR1 SGHVS and CDR2 FQNEAQ. The length of the CDR3 is 15 residues. CDR3 in amino acids: CASSLGQGNTGELFF. CDR3 bases: TGTGCCAGCAGCTTAGGGCAGGGGAACACCGGGGAGCTGTTTTTT. Full variable domain (outside the CDR3, taken from reference TRBV7-8 and TRBJ2-2): GAGVSQSPRYKVAKRGQDVALRCDPISGHVSLFWYQQALGQGPEFLTYFQNEAQLDKSGLPSDRFFAERPEGSVSTLKIQRTQQEDSAVYLCASSLGQGNTGELFFGEGSRLTVL.

This chain joins TRBV19 and TRBJ2-3; 7 bases agree with TRBD2. The trim removed 5 bases at V and 0 bases at J, leaving 5 bases unmatched. This CDR3 is built from 15 residues. The germline V gene encodes CDR1 LNHDA and CDR2 SQIVND (reference sequence). This CDR3 is CASSGRGESTDTQYF. As DNA, the CDR3 is TGTGCCAGTAGTGGCCGGGGGGAGAGCACAGATACGCAGTATTTT.

The table lists this clone with a count of one. The V call is TRBV2, the J call TRBJ2-7, with D possibly TRBD1 on 6 matching bases. With 10 bases removed from V and 2 bases from J, the gap between germline ends came to 18 bases. This CDR3 is built from 14 residues. CDR1 and CDR2 (germline): SNHLY, FYNNEI. The CDR3 reads CATSPRDNPYEQYF. CDR3 sequence (DNA): TGTGCCACCTCGCCCCGGGACAACCCCTACGAGCAGTACTTC. Full variable domain (missing parts from reference TRBV2 and TRBJ2-7): EPEVTQTPSHQVTQMGQEVILRCVPISNHLYFYWYRQILGQKVEFLVSFYNNEISEKSEIFDDQFSVERPDGSNFTLKIRSTKLEDSAMYFCATSPRDNPYEQYFGPGTRLTVT.

The rearrangement links TRBV2 to TRBJ1-2, with 7 bases fitting TRBD1. The J segment lost 0 bases and the V segment lost 4 bases, leaving 5 bases of the junction unmatched. Germline V lookup: CDR1 SNHLY, CDR2 FYNNEI. The CDR3 extends over 15 amino acids. The CDR3 sequence is CASSVTGVSNYGYTF. In DNA, the CDR3 is TGTGCCAGCAGTGTAACAGGGGTATCTAACTATGGCTACACCTTC.

The table lists this clone with a few counts. V gene TRBV19 combines with J gene TRBJ1-1; the D gene is possibly TRBD1 (6 bases). V was shortened by 3 bases and J by 5 bases, with 19 bases between the two germline ends. The CDR3 covers 16 residues. CDR1 LNHDA and CDR2 SQIVND come from the germline V gene (reference sequence). This CDR3 reads CASSIQLRGRPTEAFF. For the CDR3, the DNA is TGTGCCAGTAGTATTCAGTTGCGGGGGCGGCCAACTGAAGCTTTCTTT.

This chain links TRBV7-9 with TRBJ2-1, with 10 nucleotides matching TRBD2. V trimming: 2 bases; J trimming: 4 bases; junction bases outside the gene matches: 2. The CDR3 totals 15 residues. Germline-derived CDR1 and CDR2 are SEHNR and FQNEAQ (reference sequence). The CDR3 nucleotides read TGTGCCAGCAGCTTATTACTAGCGGGGTACAATGAGCAGTTCTTC. Translation gives CASSLLLAGYNEQFF.

V gene TRBV6-2 or TRBV6-3 combines with J gene TRBJ2-2; TRBD2 might be the D (5 bases). V shed 0 bases and J shed 8 bases, with 13 bases lying between them. Germline assignment: CDR1 MNHEY and CDR2 SVGEGT. The CDR3 loop spans 15 amino acids. The CDR3 loop reads CASSYSNLASGELFF. The CDR3 bases are TGTGCCAGCAGTTACTCGAACCTAGCAAGTGGGGAGCTGTTTTTT.